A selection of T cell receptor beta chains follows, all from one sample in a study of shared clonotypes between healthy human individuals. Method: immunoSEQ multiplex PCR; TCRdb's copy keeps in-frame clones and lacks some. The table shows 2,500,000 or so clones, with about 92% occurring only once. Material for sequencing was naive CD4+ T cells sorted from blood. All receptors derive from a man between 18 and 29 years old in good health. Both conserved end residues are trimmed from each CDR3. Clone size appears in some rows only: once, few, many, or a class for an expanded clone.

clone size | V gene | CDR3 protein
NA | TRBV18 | ASSKTRTETIDYGYT
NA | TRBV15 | ATSRDQGEKLF
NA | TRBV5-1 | ASSPEQGFYGYT
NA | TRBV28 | ASSGRSVYGYT
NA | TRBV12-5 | ASGLDGLTTGELF
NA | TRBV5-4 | ASSRSEGEKLF
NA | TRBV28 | ASSRDRSTDTQY
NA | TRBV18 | ASSVASYEQY
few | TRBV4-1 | ASSQDWANTIY
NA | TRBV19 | ASTKTGLNYGYT
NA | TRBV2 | ASSWDRRIDEQY
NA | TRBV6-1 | ASSEGWVANTGELF
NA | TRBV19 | ATMGVDYEQY
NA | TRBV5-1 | ASSYRDRGGDEQF
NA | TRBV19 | ASHLREGTEAF
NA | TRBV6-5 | ASSGDRGGNEQF
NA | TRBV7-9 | ASSRSGGTDTQY
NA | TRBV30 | AWSRWGGNQPQH
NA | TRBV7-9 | ASSQKGETQY
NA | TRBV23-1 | ASIRGIQRETQY
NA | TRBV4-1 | ASSHIGGSYNEQF